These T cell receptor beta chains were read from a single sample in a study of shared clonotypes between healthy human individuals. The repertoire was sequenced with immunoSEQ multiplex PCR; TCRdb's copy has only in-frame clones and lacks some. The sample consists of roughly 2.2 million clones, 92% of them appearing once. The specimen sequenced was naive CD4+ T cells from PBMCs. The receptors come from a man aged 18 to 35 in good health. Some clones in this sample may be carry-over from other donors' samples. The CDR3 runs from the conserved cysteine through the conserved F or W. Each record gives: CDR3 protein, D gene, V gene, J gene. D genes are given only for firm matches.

CDR3: CASSLAWASGETQYF
D: .
V: TRBV5-1
J: TRBJ2-5

CDR3: CSVSIQSRANVLTF
D: .
V: TRBV29-1
J: TRBJ2-6

CDR3: CASSYGPNTGELFF
D: .
V: TRBV6-1
J: TRBJ2-2

CDR3: CASSLKERLGDTIYF
D: .
V: TRBV7-3
J: TRBJ1-3

CDR3: CASSFSLPSTYEQYF
D: .
V: TRBV5-1
J: TRBJ2-7

CDR3: CASSPLAGPRTGNTIYF
D: .
V: TRBV27
J: TRBJ1-3

CDR3: CASRYGRTGKEQYF
D: TRBD1
V: TRBV28
J: TRBJ2-7

CDR3: CASSNRGTEAFF
D: TRBD1
V: TRBV6-5
J: TRBJ1-1

CDR3: CASRVKGAAKNIQYF
D: .
V: TRBV6-5
J: TRBJ2-4

CDR3: CASRPPGTPNTEAFF
D: .
V: TRBV6-6
J: TRBJ1-1

CDR3: CASSHCQCRSYEQYF
D: .
V: TRBV23-1
J: TRBJ2-7